These T cell receptor beta chains were read from a single sample in a study of blood T cell repertoires in COVID-19. Only in-frame clones appear in the TCRdb table, and some are missing; sequencing was by immunoSEQ multiplex PCR. This table has 290,000 or so clones, around 87% appearing once. The sequencing input was peripheral blood. Receptors were obtained from a man aged 70 or older with acute or convalescent COVID-19. Both conserved end residues are trimmed from each CDR3. Each record gives: J gene, V gene, CDR3 protein.

>TRBJ2-5|TRBV11-2
ASSLGASGSGLGTQY
>TRBJ2-3|TRBV25-1
ASSEYPGQGTTDTQY
>TRBJ2-2|TRBV5-1
ASSLARAGAAGELF
>TRBJ2-3|TRBV29-1
SVVAPGRISTDTQY
>TRBJ1-1|TRBV5-1
ASSQGQGMNTEAF
>TRBJ2-3|TRBV7-2
ASSLPLGGRGTQY
>TRBJ1-4|TRBV3-1/TRBV3-2
ASSQEAGNEKLF
>TRBJ1-2|TRBV28
ASSAPGTGDYGYT
>TRBJ2-1|TRBV7-9
ASSPSRDSNNEQF
>TRBJ1-6|TRBV5-6
ASSLGTGTGVGSPLH
>TRBJ2-7|TRBV6-7
ASSYSPERLPHYEQY
>TRBJ1-2|TRBV28
ASSLGGGRKDGYT
>TRBJ1-1|TRBV2
ASGYTGAGTEAF
>TRBJ2-7|TRBV19
ASTSGTGPYEQY
>TRBJ2-3|TRBV10-1
ASSESRTGRTDTQY
>TRBJ2-2|TRBV5-1
ASKMGPGTGELF
>TRBJ1-4|TRBV3-1/TRBV3-2
ATGTGGSLANEKLF
>TRBJ2-7|TRBV5-1
ASSFDNSYEQY
>TRBJ2-2|TRBV7-8
ASITNPLLAGNTGELF
>TRBJ1-2|TRBV29-1
SVEAGGNGYT